These T cell receptor beta chains were read from a single sample in a study of T cell changes during pregnancy in multiple sclerosis. The method was immunoSEQ multiplex PCR; TCRdb's version includes in-frame clones alone and lacks a portion of them. The sample gives 85,000 to 95,000 clones, around 91% of which show up once; approximately 1.6% is in the top ten. The sequencing used peripheral blood, collected after pregnancy. These receptors were taken from a female donor in good health, enrolled as a control in a pregnancy study. Both conserved end residues are part of each CDR3. Fields, in order: clone size, D gene, V gene, J gene, CDR3 DNA, CDR3 protein. A D gene is named only where the DNA matches it firmly. Rows may omit the clone size; those that give it use once, few, many or a size class.

.	TRBD2	TRBV7-2	TRBJ2-1	TGTGCCAGCAGCTCTAGCGGGGGGGCATATGATGAGCAGTTCTTC	CASSSSGGAYDEQFF
.	TRBD2	TRBV6-4	TRBJ2-5	TGTGCCAGCAGTGAATCGACTAGCGGGAAAGAGACCCAGTACTTC	CASSESTSGKETQYF
.	TRBD1	TRBV27	TRBJ2-3	TGTGCCAGCAGTCACGACAGGGAAGTAGATACGCAGTATTTT	CASSHDREVDTQYF
.	TRBD1	TRBV10-3	TRBJ2-1	TGTGCCATCGGTAGGGGGACAGACTACAATGAGCAGTTCTTC	CAIGRGTDYNEQFF
.	TRBD2	TRBV4-2	TRBJ2-1	TGTGCCAGCAGCCAAGCGGGGGGGTCCTACAATGAGCAGTTCTTC	CASSQAGGSYNEQFF
once	.	TRBV5-4	TRBJ2-7	TGTGCCAGCAGCTGGGGGGACTCCTTCTACGAGCAGTACTTC	CASSWGDSFYEQYF
medium-sized	.	TRBV11-2	TRBJ1-6	TGTGCCAGCAGCGGGGGGTTCAGCTCCTATAATTCACCCCTCCACTTT	CASSGGFSSYNSPLHF
.	.	TRBV2	TRBJ1-1	TGTGCCAGCAGCGGTTTCACTGAAGCTTTCTTT	CASSGFTEAFF
.	.	TRBV6-5	TRBJ2-7	TGTGCCAGCAGTTACGGACTGCGGGACTACGAGCAGTACTTC	CASSYGLRDYEQYF
.	.	TRBV4-3	TRBJ2-3	TGCGCCAGCAGCCAAGACGGAGGGGCAGATACGCAGTATTTT	CASSQDGGADTQYF
once	.	TRBV6-5	TRBJ1-2	TGTGCCAGCAGGAGTTCAGGGTATGGCTACACCTTC	CASRSSGYGYTF
.	.	TRBV6-1	TRBJ2-7	TGTGCCAGCAGAGAGGACAGAACTCCCTACGAGCAGTACTTC	CASREDRTPYEQYF
.	.	TRBV7-3	TRBJ2-6	TGTGCCAGCACCAGGGGGGTTGGGGCCAACGTCCTGACTTTC	CASTRGVGANVLTF
.	TRBD1	TRBV9	TRBJ1-2	TGTGCCAGCAGCCCAGGACAGGGGAACTATGGCTACACCTTC	CASSPGQGNYGYTF
.	.	TRBV7-9	TRBJ1-4	TGTGCCAGCAGCTCCCTACAGGGCGCAACTAATGAAAAACTGTTTTTT	CASSSLQGATNEKLFF
once	.	TRBV7-3	TRBJ2-1	TGTGCCAGCAGCTCCCAGGGGCCAGCGCCCTTCAATGAGCAGTTCTTC	CASSSQGPAPFNEQFF
once	TRBD1	TRBV11-3	TRBJ2-7	TGTGCCAGCAGCTTAGATCCGACAGGGCTCTACGAGCAGTACTTC	CASSLDPTGLYEQYF
.	.	TRBV2	TRBJ2-5	TGTGCCAGCAGTGAATCCAGGTCTAGCAGCGAGACCCAGTACTTC	CASSESRSSSETQYF
.	TRBD1	TRBV5-6	TRBJ2-7	TGTGCCAGCACCCGATTTTTACAGGGGGCCGACTACGAGCAGTACTTC	CASTRFLQGADYEQYF
.	.	TRBV11-1	TRBJ2-3	TGTGCCAGCAGCCCCACTCGGGGAGATACGCAGTATTTT	CASSPTRGDTQYF
.	TRBD2	TRBV18	TRBJ2-1	TGTGCCAGCTCACCAAGCGGGGGGGCTGTTAATGAGCAGTTCTTC	CASSPSGGAVNEQFF
.	.	TRBV19	TRBJ1-6	TGTGCCAGTACCCCTAAACTGGGGCGCCATTCACCCCTCCACTTT	CASTPKLGRHSPLHF
many	TRBD1	TRBV7-9	TRBJ1-5	TGTGCCAGCAGCTTCGGACAGGGCCATCAGCCCCAGCATTTT	CASSFGQGHQPQHF
.	TRBD1	TRBV4-3	TRBJ1-1	TGCGCCAGCAGCCAAGACCGGACAGGGGGAAGTACTGAAGCTTTCTTT	CASSQDRTGGSTEAFF
few	TRBD1	TRBV25-1	TRBJ2-7	TGTGCCAGCTCCGGGACAGGGAGCGAGCAGTACTTC	CASSGTGSEQYF
.	TRBD1	TRBV5-1	TRBJ2-7	TGCGCCAGCAGCTCACCCGGGACAGGGGGGCGGCAGTACTTC	CASSSPGTGGRQYF
.	.	TRBV7-3	TRBJ2-1	TGTGCCAGCAGCACAGAGACAACTAATGAGCAGTTCTTC	CASSTETTNEQFF
.	.	TRBV27	TRBJ2-7	TGTGCCAGCAGGACAAGACAGTCCTACGAGCAGTACTTC	CASRTRQSYEQYF
many	.	TRBV30	TRBJ1-2	TGTGCCTGGAGTATGGGTCGGGATACAAACTATGGCTACACCTTC	CAWSMGRDTNYGYTF
.	TRBD2	TRBV7-2	TRBJ2-5	TGTGCCAGCAGCTTAGGAACTAGCGGGGGGCGGGGAGAGACCCAGTACTTC	CASSLGTSGGRGETQYF
once	.	TRBV6-1	TRBJ1-1	TGTGCCAGCAGTGAAGACCTCCTAAACACTGAAGCTTTCTTT	CASSEDLLNTEAFF
few	.	TRBV11-2	TRBJ1-1	TGTGCCAGCAGGCCCGGGATCTCGATAACTGAAGCTTTCTTT	CASRPGISITEAFF
.	TRBD1	TRBV7-9	TRBJ2-3	TGTGCCAGCAGCTGGGGACAGGGGATGGATACGCAGTATTTT	CASSWGQGMDTQYF
.	TRBD1	TRBV6-5	TRBJ2-7	TGTGCCAGCAGTGGCATCGGGACAGGGGGCTACGAGCAGTACTTC	CASSGIGTGGYEQYF
.	TRBD1	TRBV9	TRBJ1-3	TGTGCCAGCAGCCTTCAGGGGGGCTCCTCTGGAAACACCATATATTTT	CASSLQGGSSGNTIYF
.	TRBD2	TRBV7-9	TRBJ2-5	TGTGCCAGCAGCCTCACTAGCGGTCGGGAGACCCAGTACTTC	CASSLTSGRETQYF
.	.	TRBV19	TRBJ2-3	TGTGCCAGTAGTAAACAGGGAGGGTCAGATACGCAGTATTTT	CASSKQGGSDTQYF
once	TRBD1	TRBV18	TRBJ1-4	TGTGCCAGCTCACGGGACAGCCGCGGGGAACTGTTTTTT	CASSRDSRGELFF
.	.	TRBV19	TRBJ1-5	TGTGCCAGTAGTATCTACCCCGGGTCTGGGAGCAATCAGCCCCAGCATTTT	CASSIYPGSGSNQPQHF
.	.	TRBV7-2	TRBJ1-2	TGTGCCAGCAGCTTCGGGGGATTTAACTATGGCTACACCTTC	CASSFGGFNYGYTF
.	TRBD2	TRBV2	TRBJ2-7	TGTGCCAGCAGTGAATGTTTAGCGGGGGGTTGCGAGCAGTACTTC	CASSECLAGGCEQYF
.	TRBD2	TRBV11-2	TRBJ2-7	TGTGCCAGCAGTTTTAGCGGGGGCCCCCAGGGGCAGTACTTC	CASSFSGGPQGQYF
.	.	TRBV4-3	TRBJ2-5	TGCGCCAGCAGTCCACTTCACGTGGGGGCAGAGACCCAGTACTTC	CASSPLHVGAETQYF
.	.	TRBV30	TRBJ1-4	TGTGCCTGGAGTGTACTTAAAGGGAGAGGAAAACTGTTTTTT	CAWSVLKGRGKLFF
.	.	TRBV30	TRBJ1-2	TGTGCCTGGAGTCAAGGGGCCAACTATGGCTACACCTTC	CAWSQGANYGYTF
.	.	TRBV5-3	TRBJ2-1	TGTGCCAGAAGCTTGGGGCGGATTGAGCAGTTCTTC	CARSLGRIEQFF
.	.	TRBV9	TRBJ1-1	TGTGCCAGCAGCCCACGGACACTAAACACTGAAGCTTTCTTT	CASSPRTLNTEAFF
once	.	TRBV25-1	TRBJ1-6	TGTGCCAGAAGTCCTACGTTCCCCGAGAATTCACCCCTCCACTTT	CARSPTFPENSPLHF
few	.	TRBV19	TRBJ1-1	TGTGCCAGTAGTATCGTCAGGACTAACACTGAAGCTTTCTTT	CASSIVRTNTEAFF
.	.	TRBV4-1	TRBJ1-6	TGCGCCAGCAGCTACCCGGTGGGGCCGATTAATTCACCCCTCCACTTT	CASSYPVGPINSPLHF
.	TRBD2	TRBV5-1	TRBJ2-3	TGCGCCAGCAGCTTTCTAGCGGGGGTACCGGGAGATACGCAGTATTTT	CASSFLAGVPGDTQYF
.	TRBD1	TRBV27	TRBJ2-4	TGTGCCAGCAGTCCGGGGTCGGGACAGGGGCCCAAAAACATTCAGTACTTC	CASSPGSGQGPKNIQYF